The 5 T cell receptor beta chains below all came from one sample that was sequenced in a study of OX40 agonist ivuxolimab in advanced cancers. Profiled with immunoSEQ multiplex PCR; TCRdb holds only in-frame clones, not every one. The sample comprises about 46,000 clones, 75% to 90% of which are singletons, and over 9.5% rests with the top ten. The material was CD4+ or CD8+ T cells sorted from blood, obtained in a trial of the OX40 agonist ivuxolimab. Source of these receptors: an adult with an advanced solid tumor such as melanoma, head and neck, liver or kidney cancer.

The chain couples TRBV15 to TRBJ1-2, with D unclear. The CDR3 loop spans 15 amino acids. V lost 6 bases to trimming and J lost 2 bases, with 16 bases between them. CDR1 and CDR2 (germline): LNHNV, YYDKDF (reference sequence). CDR3 sequence (DNA): TGTGCCACCAGTACCTCGGAGGGAGGGAACTATGGCTACACCTTC. Translating gives CATSTSEGGNYGYTF.

This clone appeared a few times. The chain is built from TRBV14 and TRBJ1-2, with unresolved D. V was shortened by 1 base and J by 5 bases, with 14 bases between the two germline ends. Germline assignment: CDR1 SGHDN and CDR2 FVKESK. The CDR3 sequence is 15 residues long. CDR3 in DNA: TGTGCCAGCAGCCAAGGAGCCAGTTTTTGGTATGGCTACACCTTC. It translates to CASSQGASFWYGYTF.

The chain employs TRBV28 and TRBJ2-1; D gene unclear. The V gene lost 5 bases and the J gene lost 9 bases, with 14 bases spanning the gap. The CDR3 has 13 amino acids. Germline-derived CDR1 and CDR2 are MDHEN and SYDVKM. CDR3 in amino acids: CASSLRGLPEQFF. The CDR3 DNA sequence: TGTGCCAGCAGTCTCCGCGGTCTCCCTGAGCAGTTCTTC.

The CDR3 loop is CASSPPRTETNYGYTF. In nucleotides, the CDR3 is TGTGCCAGCTCACCACCCCGGACAGAGACTAACTATGGCTACACCTTC. The chain joins TRBV18 to TRBJ1-2; perhaps TRBD1 as D (6 bases). Germline V gives CDR1 KGHSH, CDR2 LQKENI. The CDR3 contains 16 residues. Between the trimmed V and J ends, which lost 0 bases and 0 bases, there was a span of 11 bases.

The chain links TRBV18 to TRBJ2-5, with D unclear. V lost 0 bases and J lost 3, with 11 bases in between. Germline CDR1 is KGHSH and CDR2 is LQKENI. The CDR3 is 15 amino acids. The CDR3 region is CASSPPDASEETQYF. CDR3 nucleotide sequence: TGTGCCAGCTCACCACCGGACGCTAGTGAAGAGACCCAGTACTTC.